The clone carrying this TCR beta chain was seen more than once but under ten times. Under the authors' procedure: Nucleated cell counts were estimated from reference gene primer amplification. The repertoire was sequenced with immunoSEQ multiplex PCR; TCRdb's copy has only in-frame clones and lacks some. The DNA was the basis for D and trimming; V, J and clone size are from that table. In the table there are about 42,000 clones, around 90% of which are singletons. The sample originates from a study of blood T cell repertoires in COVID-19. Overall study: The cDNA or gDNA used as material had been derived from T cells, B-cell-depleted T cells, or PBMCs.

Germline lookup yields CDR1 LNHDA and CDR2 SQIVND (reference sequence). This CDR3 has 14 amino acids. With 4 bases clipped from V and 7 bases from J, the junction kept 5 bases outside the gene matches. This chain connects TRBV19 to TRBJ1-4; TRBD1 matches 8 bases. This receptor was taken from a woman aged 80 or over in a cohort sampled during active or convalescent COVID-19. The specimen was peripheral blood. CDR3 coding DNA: TGTGCCAGTAGTAAAGGGACAGGAGGTGAAAAACTGTTTTTT. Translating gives CASSKGTGGEKLFF.